The next 9 T cell receptor beta chains were all read from a single sample in a study of post-analysis software for immune sequencing data. Regarding the study as a whole: Roughly five TRBV segments appeared more often in patients than in controls, and TRBV5-6, TRBV5-1 and TRBV20-1 were among these.

Antigens of these TCRs are unknown. Built from TCR beta cDNA, the libraries had unique molecular identifiers in them. TCRdb re-analysed the PCR reads in MiXCR, keeping a single row per CDR3 protein. This sample has about 820,000 distinct CDR3 sequences, with approximately 53% found just once. Source material: blood. The receptor set was obtained from a girl under 18 with multiple sclerosis.

V gene TRBV25-1 combines with J gene TRBJ1-1; a weak D match, TRBD1 (5 bases). Germline V CDR1 and CDR2: MGHDK, SYGVNS. V shed 5 bases and J shed 3 bases, with 19 bases lying between them. The CDR3 totals 16 residues. The CDR3 DNA sequence: TGTGCCAGCAGTACCCTCGGGACGCCTAGGGACACTGAAGCTTTCTTT. Translated, it gives CASSTLGTPRDTEAFF.

The V call is TRBV25-1, the J call TRBJ1-1, with TRBD1 as a possible D gene (5 bases). The length of the CDR3 is 15 residues. Germline CDR1 reads MGHDK; CDR2 reads SYGVNS. V was shortened by 5 bases and J by 4 bases, with 17 bases between the two germline ends. This chain's CDR3 is CASSIHRDFITEAFF. The CDR3 DNA reads TGTGCCAGCAGTATACACCGGGACTTCATCACTGAAGCTTTCTTT.

The chain carries TRBV9 and TRBJ2-7; tentatively, D is TRBD1 (5 bases). The CDR3 spans 16 residues. Germline V CDR1 and CDR2: SGDLS, YYNGEE. V lost 0 bases, J lost 1 base, and 14 bases lay in between. CDR3 loop: CASSVASQGASYEQYF. CDR3 DNA: TGTGCCAGCAGCGTAGCGTCCCAGGGTGCGTCCTACGAGCAGTACTTC.

The CDR3 is CASSQTLGHSGANVLTF. CDR3 coding DNA: TGTGCCAGCAGTCAGACACTTGGACACTCTGGGGCCAACGTCCTGACTTTC. V is TRBV28 and J is TRBJ2-6, with D possibly TRBD1 on 5 matching bases. This CDR3 region has 17 residues. The V end was cut by 5 bases, the J end by 0 bases, with 14 bases between. The germline V gene has CDR1 MDHEN and CDR2 SYDVKM.

With respect to this clonotype: One end of the junction is discordant with germline, which a read error may explain. The chain uses TRBV15 and TRBJ2-7; 7 positions match TRBD1. The CDR3 has 14 amino acids. CDR1 is LNHNV and CDR2 is YYDKDF in the germline V gene (reference sequence). The CDR3: CATGRPGTDYEQYF. Written as DNA, the CDR3 is TGTGCCACCGGCAGACCCGGGACAGACTACGAGCAGTACTTC. The full variable domain, with the rest looked up from reference TRBV15 and TRBJ2-7, is DAMVIQNPRYQVTQFGKPVTLSCSQTLNHNVMYWYQQKSSQAPKLLFHYYDKDFNNEADTPDNFQSRRPNTSFCFLDIRSPGLGDTAMYLCATGRPGTDYEQYFGPGTRLTVT.

As concerns this clonotype: A single base separates this from a much larger clone, so it may be a read error. The V call is TRBV15, the J call TRBJ2-7; D may match TRBD1 or TRBD2 (5 bases each). The CDR3 totals 14 residues. Germline assignment: CDR1 LNHNV and CDR2 YYDKDF (reference sequence). The V and J ends lost 2 bases and 4 bases respectively, with 12 bases between them. CDR3 bases: TGTGCCACCAGCAGAAGTCGAGGGGCGTACGAGCAGTACTTC. Its translation: CATSRSRGAYEQYF.

V gene TRBV6-5 combines with J gene TRBJ1-1; D is ambiguous. This CDR3 has 12 amino acids. Trimming cost V 6 bases and J 10 bases, with 15 bases left between them. Germline CDR1 MNHEY, CDR2 SVGAGI. CDR3 sequence reads: CASRFLPPGAFF. CDR3 in DNA: TGTGCCAGCAGGTTCCTTCCCCCGGGAGCTTTCTTT.

CDR3: CSASRLAGGSEQFF. The CDR3 DNA reads as TGCAGTGCTAGTAGGCTAGCGGGGGGGAGTGAGCAGTTCTTC. The chain joins TRBV20-1 to TRBJ2-1; 12 nucleotides align to TRBD2. Germline loops: CDR1 DFQATT, CDR2 SNEGSKA (reference sequence). CDR3 length: 14 residues. After removal of 3 bases from V and 9 bases from J, the junction contained 6 bases not matched to a gene.

The table lists this clonotype with a few counts. The gene calls are TRBV15 and TRBJ2-1, with no clear D. The CDR3 contains 12 residues. Trimming took off 5 bases at V and 10 bases at J, with 12 bases between the two ends. Germline lookup yields CDR1 LNHNV and CDR2 YYDKDF (reference sequence). The CDR3 is CATSLSGPEQFF. The CDR3 nucleotides read TGTGCCACCAGCCTCTCGGGCCCCGAGCAGTTCTTC.